The 5 T cell receptor beta chains below were found in one sample sequenced in a study of T cell responses to AZD1222 COVID-19 vaccine. Assay used: immunoSEQ multiplex PCR; TCRdb lists only in-frame clones, some missing. The sample holds some 130,000 clones; 80% to 95% are singletons and the top ten take 6% to 7.5%. The sample here was peripheral blood, taken 28 days after the second AZD1222 dose. The receptors stem from an adult who received the AZD1222 COVID-19 vaccine.

The V call is TRBV4-1, the J call TRBJ1-2; D is unresolved. Trimming pared 3 bases from V and 8 bases from J, leaving 16 bases between. CDR3 length: 14 amino acids. In germline, CDR1 is MGHRA, CDR2 YSYEKL. Written as DNA, the CDR3 is TGCGCCAGCAGCCAGGCGGTTTGCGGCTACGGCTACACCTTC. Translating it yields CASSQAVCGYGYTF.

This clone came up a few times. The chain is built from TRBV5-1 and TRBJ1-3, with 7 bases aligning to TRBD1. The CDR3 runs to 15 residues. Germline CDR1 reads SGHRS; CDR2 reads YFSETQ. V gave up 4 bases and J gave up 3 bases; unmatched junction bases: 7. CDR3 DNA sequence: TGCGCCAGCAGCCCCCAGGGGGGGCTTGGAAACACCATATATTTT. Translation gives CASSPQGGLGNTIYF.

This sequence joins TRBV25-1 and TRBJ1-3; D gene unclear. The CDR3 has 15 amino acids. CDR1 is MGHDK and CDR2 is SYGVNS in the germline V gene. Trimming pared 0 bases from V and 5 bases from J, leaving 11 bases between. Written as DNA, the CDR3 is TGTGCCAGCAGTGAATATCGGGCCGGACGAAACACCATATATTTT. This sequence encodes CASSEYRAGRNTIYF.

This clone was recorded only once. The CDR3 DNA follows: TGTGCCAGCAGCGGGGGACTACCGGCGAATGAGCAGTTCTTC. Its translation is CASSGGLPANEQFF. The chain is built from TRBV27 and TRBJ2-1; 7 nucleotides line up with TRBD2. V gave up 6 bases and J gave up 7 bases; unmatched junction bases: 9. This CDR3 comprises 14 residues. Germline loops: CDR1 MNHEY, CDR2 SMNVEV (reference sequence).

This CDR3 reads CASSTDLKEAFF. The CDR3, as DNA: TGTGCCAGCAGCACAGACTTGAAAGAAGCTTTCTTT. The chain joins TRBV6-5 to TRBJ1-1; no clear D gene. Germline V CDR1 and CDR2: MNHEY, SVGAGI. This CDR3 is 12 amino acids long. Trimming removed 6 bases from V and 8 bases from J, with 13 bases in between.